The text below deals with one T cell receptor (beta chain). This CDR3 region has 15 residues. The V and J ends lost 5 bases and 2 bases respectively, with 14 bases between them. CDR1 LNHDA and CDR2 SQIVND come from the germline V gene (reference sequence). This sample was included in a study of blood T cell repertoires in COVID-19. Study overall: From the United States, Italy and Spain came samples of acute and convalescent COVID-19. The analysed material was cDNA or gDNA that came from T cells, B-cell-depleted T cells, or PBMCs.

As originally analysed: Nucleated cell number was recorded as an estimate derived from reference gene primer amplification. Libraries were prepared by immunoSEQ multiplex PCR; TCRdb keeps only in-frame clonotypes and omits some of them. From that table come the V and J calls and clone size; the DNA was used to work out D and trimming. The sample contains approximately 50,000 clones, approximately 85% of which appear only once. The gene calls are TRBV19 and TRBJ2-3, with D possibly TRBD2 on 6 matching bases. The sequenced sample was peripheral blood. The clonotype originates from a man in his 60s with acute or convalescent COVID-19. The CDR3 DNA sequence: TGTGCCAGTAGTCGCGGGACGGCGGACACAGATACGCAGTATTTT. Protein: CASSRGTADTDTQYF. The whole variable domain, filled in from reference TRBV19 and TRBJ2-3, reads DGGITQSPKYLFRKEGQNVTLSCEQNLNHDAMYWYRQDPGQGLRLIYYSQIVNDFQKGDIAEGYSVSREKKESFPLTVTSAQKNPTAFYLCASSRGTADTDTQYFGPGTRLTVL.